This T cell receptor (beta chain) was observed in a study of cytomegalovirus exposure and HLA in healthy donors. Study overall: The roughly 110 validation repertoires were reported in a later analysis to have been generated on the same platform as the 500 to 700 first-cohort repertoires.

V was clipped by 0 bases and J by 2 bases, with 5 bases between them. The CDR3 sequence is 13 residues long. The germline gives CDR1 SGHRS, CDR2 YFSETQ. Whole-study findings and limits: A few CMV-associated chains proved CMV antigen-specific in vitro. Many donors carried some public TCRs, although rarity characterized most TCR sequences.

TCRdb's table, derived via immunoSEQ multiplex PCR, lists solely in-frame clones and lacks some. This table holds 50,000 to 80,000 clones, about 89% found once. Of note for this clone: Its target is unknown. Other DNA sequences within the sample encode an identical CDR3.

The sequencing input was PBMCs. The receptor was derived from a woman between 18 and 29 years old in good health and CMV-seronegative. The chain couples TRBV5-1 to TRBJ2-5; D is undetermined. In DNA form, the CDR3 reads TGCGCCAGCAGCTTGGCTCTACAAGAGACCCAGTACTTC. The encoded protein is CASSLALQETQYF.